The entry below describes one T cell receptor beta chain. What it binds is unknown. The data derive from a study of cytomegalovirus exposure and HLA in healthy donors. Whole-study results and caveats: TCR beta V- and J-gene trimming was later associated with a missense DCLRE1C variant. Most TCR beta V segments were productive about 90% or about 30% of the time in an earlier analysis.

Use of 60 Vbeta and 13 Jbeta primers characterized the PCR. In the original processing: Unique TCR beta chains totaled about 73 million in a later count, with roughly 11 million of them shared. Repertoires were generated with immunoSEQ multiplex PCR, while TCRdb's copy carries only in-frame clones and drops some. D and trimming come from the DNA, and the V and J calls and clone size come from that table. This table holds roughly 200,000 clones, around three quarters found once. The TCR originated in a woman aged 25 to 45 in good health and CMV-seronegative. Sequencing used PBMCs.

The CDR3 DNA sequence: TGTGCCAGCAGCTTATCCTCAATCCGGGACAGGGTTGGCTACGAGCAGTACTTC. It is translated as CASSLSSIRDRVGYEQYF. The chain recombines TRBV7-9 with TRBJ2-7, with TRBD1 matching 9 bases. J gave up 3 bases and V 2 bases, and 14 bases lay outside the gene matches. Germline V gene sequence: CDR1 SEHNR, CDR2 FQNEAQ (reference sequence). The CDR3 has 18 residues.